The rows below give T cell receptor beta chains drawn from one sample of a study of blood T cell repertoires in COVID-19. Clones were read by immunoSEQ multiplex PCR, and TCRdb kept only the in-frame ones, dropping some. Of roughly 61,000 clones in the sample, under 80% were seen once. The source material was PBMCs or T cells enriched from blood (not recorded which). All receptors come from a woman aged 60-75 years who had been exposed to COVID-19. CDR3s include the opening cysteine and the closing phenylalanine or tryptophan. D genes are given only for firm matches. The size field is filled for only some rows; it gives once, few, many or a size class.

CDR3aa: CASSSPGGYGYTF; CDR3nt: TGTGCCAGCAGTTCTCCGGGAGGCTATGGCTACACCTTC; j_gene: TRBJ1-2; abundance: -; d_gene: -; v_gene: TRBV27
CDR3aa: CASSGVGTGAYEQYF; CDR3nt: TGTGCCAGCAGCGGCGTAGGGACAGGGGCCTACGAGCAGTACTTC; j_gene: TRBJ2-7; abundance: -; d_gene: TRBD1; v_gene: TRBV9
CDR3aa: CASSIKEVLAGELFF; CDR3nt: TGTGCCAGTAGTATAAAGGAGGTCCTCGCCGGGGAGCTGTTTTTT; j_gene: TRBJ2-2; abundance: -; d_gene: -; v_gene: TRBV19
CDR3aa: CASSAPGDEQFF; CDR3nt: TGCGCCAGCAGCGCGCCGGGGGACGAGCAGTTCTTC; j_gene: TRBJ2-1; abundance: -; d_gene: -; v_gene: TRBV5-1
CDR3aa: CATSRDPSAQETQYF; CDR3nt: TGTGCCACCAGCAGAGATCCTAGCGCACAAGAGACCCAGTACTTC; j_gene: TRBJ2-5; abundance: -; d_gene: -; v_gene: TRBV15
CDR3aa: CASTRAGREGTGELFF; CDR3nt: TGTGCCAGCACCCGAGCAGGGAGGGAGGGCACCGGGGAGCTGTTTTTT; j_gene: TRBJ2-2; abundance: once; d_gene: TRBD2; v_gene: TRBV9
CDR3aa: CASSQVRTGAYGYTF; CDR3nt: TGTGCCAGCAGCCAAGTCCGGACAGGGGCCTATGGCTACACCTTC; j_gene: TRBJ1-2; abundance: -; d_gene: TRBD1; v_gene: TRBV14
CDR3aa: CASSLQTGLHYGYTF; CDR3nt: TGTGCCAGCAGCCTGCAGACAGGGTTGCACTATGGCTACACCTTC; j_gene: TRBJ1-2; abundance: few; d_gene: TRBD1; v_gene: TRBV7-2
CDR3aa: CASSEIRGTDYEQYF; CDR3nt: TGTGCCAGCAGTGAGATCCGCGGGACAGACTACGAGCAGTACTTC; j_gene: TRBJ2-7; abundance: -; d_gene: -; v_gene: TRBV6-4
CDR3aa: CASSQDRGGANYGYTF; CDR3nt: TGTGCCAGCAGCCAAGACAGGGGGGGAGCTAACTATGGCTACACCTTC; j_gene: TRBJ1-2; abundance: -; d_gene: TRBD1; v_gene: TRBV28
CDR3aa: CATSDKGQASGNTIYF; CDR3nt: TGTGCCACCAGTGATAAGGGACAAGCCTCTGGAAACACCATATATTTT; j_gene: TRBJ1-3; abundance: -; d_gene: -; v_gene: TRBV24-1